Below are 18 T cell receptor beta chains sequenced from a single sample in a study of blood T cell repertoires in COVID-19 (dated by TCRdb to the early 2020s). The library relied on the immunoSEQ multiplex PCR assay. In TCRdb, the immuneACCESS table is reduced to in-frame sequences with V and J assigned. These tables do not hold every clone; where another copy was compared, an unresolved V gene accounts for under half, and the others remain unexplained. Within this sample are some 48,000 clones, with around 90% of them counted one time only. The ten largest make up around 30% of the sample. Sequencing used peripheral blood. The receptors stem from a woman of 80 years or more with acute or convalescent COVID-19.

The chain links TRBV6-1 to TRBJ2-7, with D perhaps matching TRBD2 (7 bases). CDR3 length equals 15 residues. Germline lookup yields CDR1 MNHNS and CDR2 SASEGT. Between the trimmed V and J ends, which lost 3 bases and 1 base, there was a span of 13 bases. CDR3 region: CASSEGGGLSYEQYF. The CDR3 region has the DNA TGTGCCAGCAGTGAGGGGGGGGGCCTTTCCTACGAGCAGTACTTC.

The chain carries TRBV7-9 and TRBJ2-3; D not resolved. Germline V gene data show CDR1 as SEHNR and CDR2 as FQNEAQ (reference sequence). The length of the CDR3 is 14 residues. Trimming took off 1 base at V and 4 bases at J, with 9 bases between the two ends. CDR3 sequence: CASSLVAGPDTQYF. The CDR3 nucleotides are TGTGCCAGCAGCTTAGTCGCAGGTCCAGATACGCAGTATTTT. Full variable domain (missing parts from reference TRBV7-9 and TRBJ2-3): DTGVSQNPRHKITKRGQNVTFRCDPISEHNRLYWYRQTLGQGPEFLTYFQNEAQLEKSRLLSDRFSAERPKGSFSTLEIQRTEQGDSAMYLCASSLVAGPDTQYFGPGTRLTVL.

The rearrangement joins TRBV6-5 to TRBJ1-4; D is possibly TRBD1 (5 bases). The CDR3 length is 14 residues. The V and J ends lost 7 bases and 6 bases respectively, with 15 bases between them. In germline, CDR1 is MNHEY, CDR2 SVGAGI. CDR3 residues: CASNPRGAYEKLFF. The CDR3 bases are TGTGCCAGCAACCCTCGCGGGGCTTATGAAAAACTGTTTTTT.

This chain joins TRBV18 and TRBJ2-7; 8 bases are shared with TRBD1. Germline-derived CDR1 and CDR2 are KGHSH and LQKENI. Trimming cost V 6 bases and J 3 bases; bases outside gene matches: 10. The CDR3 is 15 amino acids. In DNA form, the CDR3 reads TGTGCCAGCTCCCCGAGTACAGGGGGAGGCTACGAGCAGTACTTC. Amino acids: CASSPSTGGGYEQYF.

This sequence joins TRBV5-5 and TRBJ1-1; D is uncertain. Germline V lookup: CDR1 SGHKS, CDR2 YYEKEE (reference sequence). The CDR3 has 15 residues. With 3 bases removed from V and 1 base from J, the gap between germline ends came to 13 bases. The CDR3 sequence is CASSSSIVGNTEAFF. The CDR3 region has the DNA TGTGCCAGCAGCTCCTCTATCGTCGGGAACACTGAAGCTTTCTTT.

The rearrangement links TRBV27 to TRBJ1-1, with D uncertain. V dropped 6 bases and J dropped 4 bases, with 15 bases sitting between them. In germline, CDR1 is MNHEY, CDR2 SMNVEV (reference sequence). The CDR3 is made up of 14 amino acids. DNA for the CDR3: TGTGCCAGCAGACGGTCCCCTGGGAGCACTGAAGCTTTCTTT. The encoded protein is CASRRSPGSTEAFF.

The CDR3 sequence is CASSGSRANYGYTF. For the CDR3, the DNA is TGTGCCAGCAGCGGTTCGAGGGCTAACTATGGCTACACCTTC. The chain carries TRBV7-8 and TRBJ1-2; unclear D gene. This CDR3 is built from 14 residues. V lost 5 bases, J lost 0 bases, and 10 bases lay in between. Germline V CDR1 and CDR2: SGHVS, FQNEAQ.

The chain recombines TRBV21-1 with TRBJ2-7; the table calls TRBD1, which could not be checked here. TRBV21-1 represents a pseudogene. The CDR3 length is 11 residues. This chain's CDR3 is CASRSAYEQYV. The CDR3 DNA follows: TGTGCCAGCAGGTCAGCCTACGAGCAGTACGTC.

V and J are TRBV7-2 and TRBJ2-5; the D is unclear. Trimming removed 2 bases from V and 4 bases from J, with 11 bases in between. CDR3 length equals 14 residues. Germline V gene lookup returns CDR1 SGHTA and CDR2 FQGNSA. The CDR3 reads CASSLTNPGETQYF. The CDR3 nucleotides are TGTGCCAGCAGCTTAACCAACCCCGGAGAGACCCAGTACTTC.

The chain is built from TRBV10-1 and TRBJ2-1, with D perhaps TRBD2 (5 bases). Germline V gene sequence: CDR1 WNHNN, CDR2 SYGVQD (reference sequence). V lost 0 bases, J lost 7 bases, and 13 bases lay in between. The CDR3 is 15 residues long. The CDR3 region is CASSESRTEINEQFF. CDR3 nucleotides: TGCGCCAGCAGTGAGTCTAGGACTGAGATTAATGAGCAGTTCTTC.

This clone appeared a single time. This chain joins TRBV19 and TRBJ1-1; possibly TRBD1 for D (6 bases). The germline V gene has CDR1 LNHDA and CDR2 SQIVND (reference sequence). The CDR3 extends over 13 amino acids. V was trimmed by 8 bases and J by 0 bases, leaving 10 bases between them. The CDR3: CASGTGLNTEAFF. The CDR3 bases are TGTGCCAGTGGTACAGGGTTGAACACTGAAGCTTTCTTT. Looking up the rest from reference TRBV19 and TRBJ1-1 gives the full variable domain: DGGITQSPKYLFRKEGQNVTLSCEQNLNHDAMYWYRQDPGQGLRLIYYSQIVNDFQKGDIAEGYSVSREKKESFPLTVTSAQKNPTAFYLCASGTGLNTEAFFGQGTRLTVV.

This clone was seen once. The chain recombines TRBV28 with TRBJ1-6; TRBD1 might be the D (5 bases). The germline V gene encodes CDR1 MDHEN and CDR2 SYDVKM. The CDR3 sequence is 13 residues long. Trimming took off 3 bases at V and 12 bases at J, with 12 bases between the two ends. The CDR3 DNA follows: TGTGCCAGCAGTTTTATTCAGGGTCGACCCCTCCACTTT. Protein sequence: CASSFIQGRPLHF.

The V call is TRBV11-3, the J call TRBJ2-3, with 10 nucleotides matching TRBD1. With V trimmed by 1 base and J by 7 bases, 14 bases remained unmatched. Per the germline V gene, CDR1 is SGHNT and CDR2 is YENEEA. This CDR3 is 18 amino acids long. CDR3 sequence reads: CASSLGPPGTGAQYTQYF. The DNA of the CDR3 is TGTGCCAGCAGCTTAGGGCCCCCCGGGACAGGGGCACAATATACGCAGTATTTT.

This clone was seen only a few times. V and J are TRBV15 and TRBJ2-1, with 8 bases that match TRBD1. From germline, CDR1 is LNHNV and CDR2 YYDKDF (reference sequence). This CDR3 comprises 16 residues. V gave up 3 bases and J gave up 9 bases; unmatched junction bases: 13. The CDR3 bases are TGTGCCACCAGCAGGGGGACAGGTTCGTCTATGAGTGAGCAGTTCTTC. Translating gives CATSRGTGSSMSEQFF.

The chain couples TRBV12-3 or TRBV12-4 to TRBJ2-3; no reliable D call. This CDR3 contains 13 residues. V was clipped by 6 bases and J by 0 bases, with 7 bases between them. The CDR3, as DNA: TGTGCCAGCAGGTCTACTAGCACAGATACGCAGTATTTT. This translates into CASRSTSTDTQYF.

The V call is TRBV5-1, the J call TRBJ2-1, with TRBD2 matching 10 bases. The CDR3 runs 15 residues. Germline V gene data show CDR1 as SGHRS and CDR2 as YFSETQ. V lost 4 bases, J lost 8 bases, and 9 bases stayed unmatched. CDR3 sequence reads: CASSERVAGGDEQFF. Written as DNA, the CDR3 is TGCGCCAGCAGCGAAAGAGTAGCGGGGGGCGATGAGCAGTTCTTC.

The rearrangement joins TRBV7-9 to TRBJ2-5; D is possibly TRBD2 (5 bases). Germline CDR1 is SEHNR and CDR2 is FQNEAQ (reference sequence). Deletions cut 1 base from V and 1 base from J, with 7 bases between. The length of the CDR3 is 14 residues. CDR3 sequence reads: CASSLGAAQETQYF. The CDR3 DNA reads TGTGCCAGCAGCTTAGGAGCGGCCCAAGAGACCCAGTACTTC. The full variable domain, completed using reference TRBV7-9 and TRBJ2-5, is DTGVSQNPRHKITKRGQNVTFRCDPISEHNRLYWYRQTLGQGPEFLTYFQNEAQLEKSRLLSDRFSAERPKGSFSTLEIQRTEQGDSAMYLCASSLGAAQETQYFGPGTRLLVL.

The rearrangement links TRBV30 to TRBJ2-5; D is perhaps TRBD2 (5 bases). The CDR3 is 13 residues long. In germline, CDR1 is GTSNPN, CDR2 SVGIG (reference sequence). The V end lost 0 bases, the J end lost 5 bases, and 10 bases lay between the germline ends. The CDR3 nucleotides are TGTGCCTGGAGTGTAGGCGGGCAGGAGACCCAGTACTTC. Protein sequence: CAWSVGGQETQYF. The full variable domain, rest sourced from reference TRBV30 and TRBJ2-5, is SQTIHQWPATLVQPVGSPLSLECTVEGTSNPNLYWYRQAAGRGLQLLFYSVGIGQISSEVPQNLSASRPQDRQFILSSKKLLLSDSGFYLCAWSVGGQETQYFGPGTRLLVL.